Following are 14 T cell receptor beta chains from one sample sequenced in a study of early T cells in non-severe SARS-CoV-2 infection (dated by TCRdb to the early 2020s). Library generation was performed with 5' RACE. The instrument given in TCRdb is NextSeq 500. TCRdb ran its own pipeline on the public reads, namely fastp trimming at Q25 and MiXCR clone calling, and kept in-frame beta chains. Merged by CDR3 protein, the rows form single entries marked with the most common genes and DNA. Recorded for this sample are about 69,000 distinct CDR3 sequences; approximately 9.5% of them occurred a single time. About 6.1% of the sample is held by the ten biggest clonotypes. The sequenced sample was whole blood. Every receptor here comes from an adult who was a healthcare worker with PCR-confirmed SARS-CoV-2 infection or an uninfected control (not recorded which).

This clonotype has at least ten counts. The chain is built from TRBV28 and TRBJ1-4, with D uncertain. The CDR3 runs 16 residues. Germline V gene data show CDR1 as MDHEN and CDR2 as SYDVKM. V was pared by 2 bases and J by 0 bases, with 10 bases between. The CDR3 region is CASSLESYATNEKLFF. Here the CDR3 DNA reads TGTGCCAGCAGTTTAGAATCATATGCAACTAATGAAAAACTGTTTTTT.

Many counts were recorded for this clonotype. The chain recombines TRBV18 with TRBJ1-5; 10 bases are shared with TRBD1. In germline, CDR1 is KGHSH, CDR2 LQKENI. V trimming: 0 bases; J trimming: 2 bases; junction bases outside the gene matches: 4. The CDR3 spans 17 residues. CDR3 protein: CASSPPGQGLGNQPQHF. CDR3 nucleotide sequence: TGTGCCAGCTCACCACCGGGACAGGGGTTAGGCAATCAGCCCCAGCATTTT.

At least ten counts were recorded for this clonotype. V usage is TRBV6-5 and J usage is TRBJ2-3; 11 bases line up with TRBD2. Germline lookup yields CDR1 MNHEY and CDR2 SVGAGI. Trimming took 11 bases from V and 0 from J; bases not matched to a gene: 4. The CDR3 extends over 14 amino acids. Here the CDR3 reads CASRTSGSTDTQYF. The CDR3 DNA sequence: TGTGCCTCCCGGACTAGCGGGAGCACAGATACGCAGTATTTT.

Remarks on this clonotype: A single base separates this from a much larger clone, so it may be a read error. V gene TRBV18 combines with J gene TRBJ1-6, with a possible D match to TRBD1 (5 bases). Per the germline V gene, CDR1 is KGHSH and CDR2 is LQKENI. This CDR3 comprises 14 residues. CDR3 amino acids: CASSPAGPHSPHHF. As DNA, the CDR3 is TGTGCCAGCTCACCGGCAGGGCCGCATTCACCCCACCACTTT.

The chain combines TRBV2 with TRBJ1-1, with D possibly TRBD1 on 6 matching bases. This CDR3 has 14 amino acids. The germline gives CDR1 SNHLY, CDR2 FYNNEI. V gave up 1 base and J gave up 5 bases, with 11 bases separating them. The CDR3 nucleotides read TGTGCCAGCAGTGAAGACAGGGTTTATACTGAAGCTTTCTTT. This gives the protein CASSEDRVYTEAFF. Drawing the rest from reference TRBV2 and TRBJ1-1, the complete variable domain is EPEVTQTPSHQVTQMGQEVILRCVPISNHLYFYWYRQILGQKVEFLVSFYNNEISEKSEIFDDQFSVERPDGSNFTLKIRSTKLEDSAMYFCASSEDRVYTEAFFGQGTRLTVV.

This clonotype has at least ten counts. An end of the junction does not agree with germline; a read error may underlie this. The chain combines TRBV29-1 with TRBJ1-3, with D possibly matching TRBD1 (6 bases). The CDR3 has 13 residues. Germline V lookup: CDR1 SQVTM, CDR2 ANQGSEA. In DNA, the CDR3 is TGCAGCGGACAGGCCTTCTCTGAAAACACCATATATTTT. Protein: CSGQAFSENTIYF.

The table lists this clonotype with many counts. The chain recombines TRBV7-2 with TRBJ2-1, with 12 bases that match TRBD2. V was pared by 5 bases and J by 4 bases, with 6 bases of the junction left unmatched. The CDR3 consists of 16 residues. Germline CDR1 is SGHTA and CDR2 is FQGNSA. CDR3 protein: CASSGWTSGAYNEQFF. DNA of the CDR3: TGTGCCAGCAGCGGCTGGACTAGCGGGGCATACAATGAGCAGTTCTTC. Based on the CDR3 plus reference TRBV7-2 and TRBJ2-1, the full variable domain is GAGVSQSPSNKVTEKGKDVELRCDPISGHTALYWYRQSLGQGLEFLIYFQGNSAPDKSGLPSDRFSAERTGGSVSTLTIQRTQQEDSAVYLCASSGWTSGAYNEQFFGPGTRLTVL.

This clonotype has more than one count but fewer than ten. CDR3 amino acids: CSARSWAGVSYNEQFF. The CDR3 DNA sequence: TGCAGTGCTAGGAGTTGGGCGGGAGTATCCTACAATGAGCAGTTCTTC. V gene TRBV20-1 combines with J gene TRBJ2-1; 7 positions match TRBD2. Germline-derived CDR1 and CDR2 are DFQATT and SNEGSKA (reference sequence). Unmatched junction bases numbered 9, after V lost 3 bases and J lost 1 base. The CDR3 contains 16 residues.

This clonotype was observed at least ten times. This chain links TRBV7-2 with TRBJ2-6; D gene unclear. Germline lookup yields CDR1 SGHTA and CDR2 FQGNSA. This CDR3 comprises 13 residues. Trimming removed 8 bases at V and 1 base at J, with 6 bases between. Here the CDR3 reads CASAESGANVLTF. The CDR3 bases are TGTGCCAGCGCTGAATCTGGGGCCAACGTCCTGACTTTC.

The sample holds a few counts of this clonotype. The gene calls are TRBV29-1 and TRBJ2-1; a possible D gene is TRBD1 (6 bases). Trimming left V 6 bases short and J 10 bases short, with 10 bases between. In germline, CDR1 is SQVTM, CDR2 ANQGSEA. The CDR3 has 10 amino acids. This CDR3 reads CSVLGQEQFF. In DNA form, the CDR3 reads TGCAGCGTATTAGGACAGGAGCAGTTCTTC.

This clonotype came up many times. This chain uses TRBV6-5 with TRBJ2-1; D unresolved. V lost 0 bases and J lost 3, with 9 bases in between. This CDR3 region has 15 residues. Germline V lookup: CDR1 MNHEY, CDR2 SVGAGI. This CDR3 is CASSYSYGYYNEQFF. Written as DNA, the CDR3 is TGTGCCAGCAGTTACTCGTACGGGTACTACAATGAGCAGTTCTTC.

This clonotype was recorded many times. The chain links TRBV14 to TRBJ2-1, with 9 bases identical to TRBD1. The V segment lost 5 bases and the J segment 8 bases; nucleotides outside the gene matches: 16. CDR1 and CDR2 from the germline V gene are SGHDN and FVKESK. The CDR3 contains 17 residues. DNA for the CDR3: TGTGCCAGCAGCAAAACTGTTGGGACAGGGTTGATTGATGAGCAGTTCTTC. It codes for CASSKTVGTGLIDEQFF.

This clonotype came up many times. The gene calls are TRBV11-2 and TRBJ2-2; perhaps D is TRBD1 or TRBD2 (6 bases each). This CDR3 spans 16 amino acids. V was shortened by 5 bases and J by 4 bases, with 17 bases between the two germline ends. Germline loops: CDR1 SGHAT, CDR2 FQNNGV. The CDR3, as DNA: TGTGCCAGCAGCGATGTGAGGGGGGCGGCCACCGGGGAGCTGTTTTTT. Residues: CASSDVRGAATGELFF. Combining the CDR3 with reference TRBV11-2 and TRBJ2-2 gives the whole variable domain EAGVAQSPRYKIIEKRQSVAFWCNPISGHATLYWYQQILGQGPKLLIQFQNNGVVDDSQLPKDRFSAERLKGVDSTLKIQPAKLEDSAVYLCASSDVRGAATGELFFGEGSRLTVL.

This clonotype has more than one count but fewer than ten. The V call is TRBV5-1, the J call TRBJ2-5; the D gene is possibly TRBD1 (6 bases). Trimming took off 2 bases at V and 5 bases at J, with 13 bases between the two ends. The CDR3 is 14 amino acids. Germline V CDR1 and CDR2: SGHRS, YFSETQ. The CDR3 DNA sequence: TGCGCCAGCAGCTTACAGGGTGATGTGGAGACCCAGTACTTC. Its translation: CASSLQGDVETQYF.